The T cell receptor (beta chain) described here comes from a study of T cells in tuberculosis. Germline assignment: CDR1 KGHSH and CDR2 LQKENI. V was pared by 3 bases and J by 8 bases, with 19 bases between. The CDR3 is 15 residues long. Time point meaning: new active TB diagnosis, blood taken before or within 7 days of starting treatment. TCRdb keeps only in-frame clones here, not all; method: immunoSEQ multiplex PCR. The data show around 33,000 clones, 90% to 95% seen once. This sample comprised PBMCs, obtained at tuberculosis diagnosis. The chain links TRBV18 to TRBJ1-2; tentatively, D is TRBD1 (6 bases). The receptor was isolated from an adult with tuberculosis. Some clones in this sample may be carry-over from other donors' samples. CDR3 residues: CASSPYRDFFDGYTF. CDR3 nucleotide sequence: TGTGCCAGCTCACCCTACAGGGATTTTTTCGACGGCTACACCTTC.